This TCR beta chain was sequenced in a study of T cells in Graves' hyperthyroidism and ophthalmopathy (dated by TCRdb to 2018 to 2020). Background on the whole study: Peripheral blood samples were taken at the time of initial diagnosis, prior to any treatment. TCR V-J signatures able to tell the groups apart were searched for in a discovery cohort of some 100 patients, of whom about 40 had Graves' ophthalmopathy and 57 had stable Graves' hyperthyroidism. Prospective prediction of ophthalmopathy was tested in an independent validation cohort of 18 to 20 hyperthyroidism patients and 15 to 17 patients who later progressed to ophthalmopathy. The 75 to 100 discovery patients were divided at random into training and test sets in a 7:3 ratio. In six Graves' hyperthyroidism patients, the study also compared T-cell repertoires from thyroid tissue with T-cell repertoires from blood. Following sampling, methimazole starting at 30 mg daily was given to hyperthyroidism patients, and high-dose intravenous methylprednisolone was given to ophthalmopathy patients. The paper reports TCR Vbeta CDR3 sequencing of 130 to 150 peripheral blood samples: approximately 41 ophthalmopathy, under 80 hyperthyroidism and about 17 progressor patients.

A note on this clonotype: Its specific antigen is unknown. The sample holds no much larger clone one base away, and base qualities are not on file.

Beyond this particular receptor, the publication reports: Sample size was not statistically predetermined, and blinding of investigators to group allocation was not performed. In validation, the model predicted progression to ophthalmopathy with approximately 71% sensitivity and approximately 72% specificity, a median of about six months before onset. Blood samples also contained most of the expanded thyroid clonotypes (frequency above 0.001), which suggests that blood repertoires may reflect thyroid immune responses. Ophthalmopathy was separated from stable hyperthyroidism by a 13 V-J signature model, with 85% to 90% sensitivity and approximately 81% specificity obtained in cross-validation and 80%/75% obtained in testing.

Stable Graves' hyperthyroidism was defined as the absence of progression to ophthalmopathy over 18 months of follow-up. Hyperthyroidism patients were newly diagnosed, had a disease duration of under 2 months, and were aged 18 to 65 years. Exclusion was applied to patients with uncontrolled infections, other autoimmune diseases, pregnancy or lactation. Diagnoses were based on clinical symptoms, serum thyroxine and TRAb, thyroid ultrasound and orbital computed tomography. PBMCs were separated from roughly 10 ml of fresh peripheral blood using Ficoll-Paque density gradient centrifugation. Total RNA was extracted using Trizol reagent, and RNA quality was assessed on an Agilent 2100 Bioanalyzer. The TCR beta CDR3 regions were amplified from RNA transcripts. The first round of RT-PCR for the TCR CDR3 was performed with the HTBI primer set and the Qiagen OneStep RT-PCR kit. A second multiplex PCR round built the libraries, followed by size selection and purification. The libraries were sequenced on an Illumina HiSeq2000 using paired-end 100 bp reads. As for how the authors treated the data: SOAPnuke was used to process the raw data, removing reads that contained adapters or uncalled bases, had a mean Phred below 15, or lacked an exact match to the constant primer or identifier. COPE v1.2.5 was used to merge high-quality paired reads, and clonotypes were defined as unique nucleotide sequences. MiTCR v1.1 was used to align clonotypes to the IMGT TRBV, TRBD and TRBJ reference segments. The analysis was restricted to V-J combinations with a frequency above 0.0001, which together covered 99.2% of the repertoires. A TCS score was defined as the ratio between F50 (clonal expansion) and ExV (chaos), using BLOSUM62-based TCRdist between CDR3 peptides within each V-J. Welch's t-statistics and random forest reduced 450 to 600 V-J features to 10 to 15, which were used in a naive Bayes classifier (R e1071). Clones were called with MiXCR by TCRdb after fastp trimmed the public reads at Q25, and only in-frame beta chains were retained. A single entry per CDR3 protein holds the most common genes and DNA from its merged rows. These V and J calls rely on TCRdb rather than the paper's analysis. This sample lists about 92,000 distinct CDR3 sequences; around 50% were detected once. Around 30% of the sample comes from the top ten.

The source is a woman between 35 and 50 years old with Graves' hyperthyroidism. The specimen sequenced was blood.

CDR3 loop: CASRGEGGDYGYTF. The DNA sequence follows: TGTGCCAGCAGAGGTGAAGGGGGGGACTATGGCTACACCTTC. The chain is encoded by TRBV9 joined to TRBJ1-2; the D gene is perhaps TRBD1, on 6 matching bases. The germline V gene specifies SGDLS as CDR1 and YYNGEE as CDR2. V is clipped by 5 bases and J by 3 bases, and the sequence between their germline boundaries is 14 bases long. The CDR3 starts with the cysteine, ends with the phenylalanine, and has 14 residues. The only DNA kept is the CDR3, 42 bases in frame from the first base.